The present T cell receptor (beta chain) was sequenced within a study of CD8 T cells in Susac syndrome. Random hexamers were used to reverse transcribe the RNA input (roughly 0.5 to 1 ug). TCRdb reprocessed the immunoSEQ multiplex PCR reads with MiXCR, giving one entry per CDR3 protein. The sample includes 200,000 to 250,000 distinct CDR3 sequences, around nine tenths of them seen just once. This clonotype appeared a single time. V gave up 2 bases and J gave up 6 bases; unmatched junction bases: 3. The CDR3 totals 13 residues. Germline CDR1 MNHEY, CDR2 SVGEGT. The TCR originated in a human donor with multiple sclerosis. The chain employs TRBV6-2 or TRBV6-3 and TRBJ2-7; 8 bases agree with TRBD2. Input material: CD8+ T cells from PBMCs. CDR3 nucleotides: TGTGCCAGCAGTTACGGAAGCGGGAGCGAGCAGTACTTC. This encodes CASSYGSGSEQYF.